This T cell receptor (beta chain) is drawn from a study of blood T cell repertoires in COVID-19. Study details: T cells, B-cell-depleted T cells, or PBMCs provided the cDNA or gDNA that served as material.

The CDR3 runs to 14 residues. Per the germline V gene, CDR1 is SNHLY and CDR2 is FYNNEI. V was pared by 6 bases and J by 7 bases, with 7 bases of the junction left unmatched. Seattle researchers signed up patients amid active infection and tracked them longitudinally. Assay: immunoSEQ multiplex PCR; the TCRdb copy retains only in-frame clones and omits some. The sample records 150,000 or so clones, roughly 77% being singletons. This TCR came from a woman aged 70 to 79 with COVID-19, enrolled during active disease. Material: peripheral blood. This chain connects TRBV2 to TRBJ1-5; 9 nucleotides align to TRBD1. For the CDR3, the DNA is TGTGCCAGCAGACCCGACAGGGGGTCCCAGCCCCAGCATTTT. Its translation: CASRPDRGSQPQHF.